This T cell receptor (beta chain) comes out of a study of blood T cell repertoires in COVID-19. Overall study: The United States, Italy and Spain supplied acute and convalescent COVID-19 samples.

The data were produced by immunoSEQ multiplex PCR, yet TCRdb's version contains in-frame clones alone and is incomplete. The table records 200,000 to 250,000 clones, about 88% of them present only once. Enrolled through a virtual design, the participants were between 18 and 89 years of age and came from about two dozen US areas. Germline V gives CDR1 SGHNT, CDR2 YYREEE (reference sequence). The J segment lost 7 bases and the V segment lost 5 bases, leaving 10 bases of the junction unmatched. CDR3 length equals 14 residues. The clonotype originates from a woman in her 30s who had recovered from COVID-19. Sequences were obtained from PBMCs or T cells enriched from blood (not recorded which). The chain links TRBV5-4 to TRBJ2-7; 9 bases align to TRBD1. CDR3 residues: CASSPGTGSGEQYF. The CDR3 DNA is TGTGCCAGCAGTCCCGGGACAGGGTCAGGAGAGCAGTACTTC.